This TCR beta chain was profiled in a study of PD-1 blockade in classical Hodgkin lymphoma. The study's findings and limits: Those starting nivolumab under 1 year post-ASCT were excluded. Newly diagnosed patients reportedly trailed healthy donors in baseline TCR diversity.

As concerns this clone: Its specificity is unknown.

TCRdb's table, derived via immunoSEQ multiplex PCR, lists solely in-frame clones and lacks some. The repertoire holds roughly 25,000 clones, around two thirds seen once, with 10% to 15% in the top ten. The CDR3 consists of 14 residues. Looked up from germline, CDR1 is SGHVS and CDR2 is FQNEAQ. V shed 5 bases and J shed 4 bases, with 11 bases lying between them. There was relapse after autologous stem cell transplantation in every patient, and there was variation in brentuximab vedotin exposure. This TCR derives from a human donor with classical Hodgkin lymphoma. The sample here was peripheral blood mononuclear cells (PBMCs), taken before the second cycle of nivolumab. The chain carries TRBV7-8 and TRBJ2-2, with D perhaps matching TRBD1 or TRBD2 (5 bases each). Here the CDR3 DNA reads TGTGCCAGCAGCCCCGCAGGGACCACCGGGGAGCTGTTTTTT. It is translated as CASSPAGTTGELFF.